This entry describes one TCR beta chain. Its antigen remains unidentified. Measured with immunoSEQ multiplex PCR; TCRdb has only the in-frame clones, and not every one. This sample has more than 85,000 clones, with around nine tenths found just once. This record comes from a study of T cell responses to AZD1222 COVID-19 vaccine. Per the germline V gene, CDR1 is SGHRS and CDR2 is YFSETQ. There are 18 residues in the CDR3. The trim removed 7 bases at V and 0 bases at J, leaving 15 bases unmatched. Regarding the study as a whole: None of the repertoires were sampled until the peak T cell response had passed. Nearly half of spike-specific TCRs reportedly go after variant regions that carry no mutations.

This receptor was obtained from an adult in good health. Sequences were derived from peripheral blood, sampled on day 0 of AZD1222 vaccination. This rearrangement joins TRBV5-1 to TRBJ1-4; 7 nucleotides match TRBD1. CDR3 nucleotides: TGCGCCAGCCGCGGCGGAGGGGACAGCAAGACAACTAATGAAAAACTGTTTTTT. Translation gives CASRGGGDSKTTNEKLFF.